This T cell receptor (beta chain) was sequenced in a study of response to subunit inactivated influenza vaccine. The study, taken as a whole, reports: Each seasonal influenza vaccination recruits few new T cells, the authors suggested.

TCRdb reprocessed the RT-PCR reads via MiXCR and lists one record per CDR3 protein. The sample records around 160,000 distinct CDR3 sequences, around 9.9% being singletons. On this clonotype itself: What it binds is not known.

Trimming shortened V by 10 bases and J by 5 bases, and 15 bases separated the two germline ends. The CDR3 has 12 amino acids. Per the germline V gene, CDR1 is SGHRS and CDR2 is YFSETQ. Sample: non-naive T cells sorted from PBMCs, taken 40 to 50 days after vaccination. The V call is TRBV5-1, the J call TRBJ2-5; tentatively, D is TRBD2 (5 bases). The source is a man aged 50 or older who received an inactivated influenza vaccine. CDR3 amino acids: CAPMWCGETQYF. The CDR3 DNA follows: TGCGCCCCCATGTGGTGCGGGGAGACCCAGTACTTC.